This record concerns one TCR beta chain sequence. At least one PBMC sample before ART and at least two after were required. This sample was included in a study of long-term antiretroviral therapy in people with HIV. Turning to the study itself: Samples collected earliest predate the 2015 immediate-ART recommendation by about a decade.

CDR3 length equals 14 residues. Trimming removed 3 bases from V and 3 bases from J, with 10 bases in between. The V gene's germline CDR1 is SGHRS and CDR2 YFSETQ. At the survey level, the v3.0 immunoSEQ assay was run. TCRdb's table, derived via immunoSEQ multiplex PCR, lists solely in-frame clones and lacks some. The sample consists of tens of thousands of clones, approximately 90% of them appearing once. This clonotype was obtained from a woman aged 40 to 49 with HIV. This specimen was unsorted PBMCs, taken just over 5 years after starting antiretroviral therapy. The chain uses TRBV5-1 and TRBJ2-1; TRBD2 might be the D (5 bases). The CDR3 DNA follows: TGCGCCAGCAGCTCGACTAACGGCTACAATGAGCAGTTCTTC. Encoded protein: CASSSTNGYNEQFF.